This TCR beta chain originates from a study of cytomegalovirus exposure and HLA in healthy donors. Study observations and caveats: Analysis was performed later, and it showed HLA-associated TCR beta chains to be more clonally expanded than equally common others.

V trimming: 7 bases; J trimming: 0 bases; junction bases outside the gene matches: 5. Germline V lookup: CDR1 LNHDA, CDR2 SQIVND (reference sequence). The CDR3 covers 17 residues. This clone was seen just once. What it binds is unknown. PCR used 60 Vbeta primers and 13 Jbeta primers. Using immunoSEQ multiplex PCR, the repertoire was profiled, and TCRdb retains in-frame clones only, with some absent. The sample carries hundreds of thousands of clones, 82% recorded once. The V gene is TRBV19, the J gene TRBJ2-1, with 14 bases fitting TRBD2. Material for sequencing was PBMCs. The origin of this receptor is a man aged 35-49 years in good health and CMV-seropositive. This CDR3 reads CASTSGLAGVSYNEQFF. As DNA, the CDR3 is TGTGCCAGTACCTCGGGACTAGCGGGAGTCTCCTACAATGAGCAGTTCTTC.